This T cell receptor beta chain was identified during a study of Ad26.COV2.S vaccination and SARS-CoV-2 variants. Whole-study findings and limits: Breadth and depth estimates from TCRs may understate total T cell responses. It was vaccine recipients, not placebo recipients, who had the higher spike-specific TCR breadth.

Notes on this clone: Its antigen is unknown.

Some clones are missing from TCRdb's copy, which holds only in-frame ones; the method was immunoSEQ multiplex PCR. This table holds roughly 100,000 clones, roughly 80% found once. V lost 1 base and J 10 bases, leaving 22 bases between the germline ends. The germline V gene has CDR1 MNHNS and CDR2 SASEGT. The CDR3 runs to 16 residues. This material consisted of peripheral blood, taken after recovery from COVID-19. This chain connects TRBV6-1 to TRBJ1-1, with D possibly matching TRBD1 (6 bases). The TCR originated in a human donor who had recovered from COVID-19. CDR3 nucleotides: TGTGCCAGCAGTGAAGGGGACATTACGGCATATCCGGCAGCTTTCTTT. It specifies CASSEGDITAYPAAFF.